These T cell receptor beta chains were read from a single sample in a study of blood T cells in healthy people across ages. TCRdb itself ran the 5' RACE reads through MiXCR, one entry per CDR3 protein. The sample records 550,000 to 750,000 distinct CDR3 sequences, around 21% being singletons. What was sequenced was blood. Every receptor here comes from a man between 65 and 79 years old in good health. The CDR3 runs from the conserved cysteine through the conserved F or W. The order of the fields is clone size, J gene, D gene, V gene, CDR3 length, CDR3 DNA, CDR3 protein. The D gene is left open where the match is weak. Clone sizes are given selectively: once, few, many, or a class where the clone is expanded.

>NA|TRBJ2-7|NA|TRBV6-1|14
TGTGCCAGCAGTGAAGTATATAACAGGGACGAGCAGTACTTC
CASSEVYNRDEQYF
>NA|TRBJ2-5|NA|TRBV9|13
TGTGCCAGCAGCGCCGGAGTTCGGGAGACCCAGTACTTC
CASSAGVRETQYF
>few|TRBJ2-7|TRBD1|TRBV25-1|15
TGTGCCAGCAGTGAGCCGGGACAGGGACTGTACGAGCAGTACTTC
CASSEPGQGLYEQYF
>NA|TRBJ2-3|TRBD2|TRBV15|17
TGTGCCACCAGCAGAGATCAACTAGCGGGAGTTGCAGATACGCAGTATTTT
CATSRDQLAGVADTQYF
>few|TRBJ1-2|NA|TRBV19|15
TGTGCCAGTGCTGAGGACAGCACCGTTCTTTATGGCTACACCTTC
CASAEDSTVLYGYTF
>once|TRBJ2-1|TRBD1|TRBV11-2|16
TGTGCCAGCAGCTTAGCTCTGACAGGGTTATACAATGAGCAGTTCTTC
CASSLALTGLYNEQFF
>few|TRBJ2-4|NA|TRBV28|17
TGTGCCAGCAGTTTAGGATCCGGGAGTAGGACCAAAAACATTCAGTACTTC
CASSLGSGSRTKNIQYF
>NA|TRBJ1-2|NA|TRBV30|11
TGTGCCTGGAGCCGGGAGTATGACTACACCTTC
CAWSREYDYTF
>few|TRBJ1-1|TRBD1|TRBV20-1|14
TGCAGTGCTCCCCGACAGGGTTTGAACACTGAAGCTTTCTTT
CSAPRQGLNTEAFF
>NA|TRBJ2-6|NA|TRBV20-1|14
TGCAGTGCTACAGAACCCTCTGGGGCCAACGTCCTGACTTTC
CSATEPSGANVLTF
>NA|TRBJ2-1|NA|TRBV20-1|17
TGCAGTGCTAGAGCGGCGGAACTAGCCCCCTCCTACAATGAGCAGTTCTTC
CSARAAELAPSYNEQFF
>NA|TRBJ2-5|NA|TRBV5-1|13
TGCGCCAGCAGCTCCGGTCCAACCGGGACCCAGTACTTC
CASSSGPTGTQYF
>few|TRBJ2-1|NA|TRBV9|19
TGTGCCAGCAGCGTAGGGTTGCTGGGACTCCGGGGTGGCGATGATGAGCAGTTCTTC
CASSVGLLGLRGGDDEQFF
>NA|TRBJ1-1|NA|TRBV7-2|17
TGTGCCAGCAGCTTAGATGGGGGCCCCAGACTGAACACTGAAGCTTTCTTT
CASSLDGGPRLNTEAFF
>many|TRBJ2-4|NA|TRBV6-1|16
TGTGCCAGCAGTGAAGCTGCAGGGAGGGCCAAAAACATTCAGTACTTC
CASSEAAGRAKNIQYF
>few|TRBJ1-1|TRBD1|TRBV20-1|13
TGCAGTGCTAGAGACAGGGGGTACACTGAAGCTTTCTTT
CSARDRGYTEAFF
>few|TRBJ1-3|TRBD1|TRBV6-5|17
TGTGCCAGCAGTTCCCATACAGGGGGCGCCTCTGGAAACACCATATATTTT
CASSSHTGGASGNTIYF
>many|TRBJ2-7|NA|TRBV5-6|13
TGTGCCAGCAGCTCTACAGTGACCTACGAGCAGTACTTC
CASSSTVTYEQYF
>few|TRBJ2-3|NA|TRBV6-2/TRBV6-3|11
TGTGCCAGCAGGTTGCACGGAGGACAGTATTTT
CASRLHGGQYF
>once|TRBJ1-1|NA|TRBV7-8|16
TGTGCCAGCAGCTCAACGACAAGGACGGGGAACACTGAAGCTTTCTTT
CASSSTTRTGNTEAFF
>NA|TRBJ2-1|TRBD2|TRBV15|16
TGTGCCACCAGCAGAGGAGCGGGAAGCTCCTACAATGAGCAGTTCTTC
CATSRGAGSSYNEQFF
>few|TRBJ2-1|NA|TRBV6-2/TRBV6-3|14
TGTGCCAGCAGTTATCTTAGGGGAGGCAATGAGCAGTTCTTC
CASSYLRGGNEQFF
>NA|TRBJ1-4|NA|TRBV20-1|16
TGCAGTGCTAACCCGTCCTACGTAGCAACTAATGAAAAACTGTTTTTT
CSANPSYVATNEKLFF
>NA|TRBJ2-1|TRBD2|TRBV29-1|14
TGCAGCGTTGAAGATGTAGCGGGAGGGCGGGAGCAGTTCTTC
CSVEDVAGGREQFF
>NA|TRBJ2-7|NA|TRBV29-1|12
TGCAGCGTTGAAGATCTCGCGTTGGAGCAGTACTTC
CSVEDLALEQYF
>NA|TRBJ2-1|TRBD2|TRBV4-1|16
TGCGCCAGCAGCCAAGATCCGGGGGGAGGGTCCAATGAGCAGTTCTTC
CASSQDPGGGSNEQFF
>NA|TRBJ2-1|NA|TRBV20-1|16
TGCAGTGCTAGAGATGAGCCGGGGCTAACCTACAATGAGCAGTTCTTC
CSARDEPGLTYNEQFF
>NA|TRBJ1-1|TRBD1|TRBV5-1|15
TGCGCCAGCAGCCGCGGGGGACAGGGGAACACTGAAGCTTTCTTT
CASSRGGQGNTEAFF
>NA|TRBJ2-2|NA|TRBV18|15
TGTGCCAGCTCACCACCTAGCGGAGACACCGGGGAGCTGTTTTTT
CASSPPSGDTGELFF
>NA|TRBJ1-1|NA|TRBV3-1|15
TGTGCCAGCAGCCAGGAAGATAGGGACACTGCTGAAGCTTTCTTT
CASSQEDRDTAEAFF
>many|TRBJ1-1|NA|TRBV5-1|15
TGCGCCAGCAGCCCGGGGAACACCATGAACACTGAAGCTTTCTTT
CASSPGNTMNTEAFF
>NA|TRBJ2-7|NA|TRBV12-3/TRBV12-4|13
TGTGCCAGCAGTTTGGGGGAGGACTACGAGCAGTACTTC
CASSLGEDYEQYF
>NA|TRBJ2-1|NA|TRBV11-2|15
TGTGCCAGCAGCTTAATCGGCCCCAACTACAATGAGCAGTTCTTC
CASSLIGPNYNEQFF
>NA|TRBJ2-1|NA|TRBV7-9|17
TGTGCCAGCAGCCCGTCGAGGTGGGGGAGCTCCTACAATGAGCAGTTCTTC
CASSPSRWGSSYNEQFF
>few|TRBJ1-1|NA|TRBV19|14
TGTGCCAGTAGGACCGGGGCTGTCCAAACTGAAGCTTTCTTT
CASRTGAVQTEAFF
>NA|TRBJ1-6|TRBD1|TRBV20-1|16
TGCAGTGCTAGCCCGACGGGACAGGGGCATAATTCACCCCTCCACTTT
CSASPTGQGHNSPLHF